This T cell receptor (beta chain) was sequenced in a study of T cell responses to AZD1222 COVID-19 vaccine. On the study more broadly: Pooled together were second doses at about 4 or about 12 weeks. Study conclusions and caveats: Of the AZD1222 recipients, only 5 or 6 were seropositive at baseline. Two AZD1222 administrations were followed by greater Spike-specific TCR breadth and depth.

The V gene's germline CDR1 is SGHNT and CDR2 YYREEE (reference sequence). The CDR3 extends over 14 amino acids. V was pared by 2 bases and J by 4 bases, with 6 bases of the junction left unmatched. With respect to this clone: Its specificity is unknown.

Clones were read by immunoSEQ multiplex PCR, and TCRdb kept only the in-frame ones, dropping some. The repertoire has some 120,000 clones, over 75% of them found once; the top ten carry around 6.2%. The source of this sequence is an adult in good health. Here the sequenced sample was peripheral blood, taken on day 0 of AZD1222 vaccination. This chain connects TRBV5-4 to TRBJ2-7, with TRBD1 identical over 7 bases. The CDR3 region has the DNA TGTGCCAGCAGCTTAGGGGGCGCAGGGTACGAGCAGTACTTC. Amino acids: CASSLGGAGYEQYF.